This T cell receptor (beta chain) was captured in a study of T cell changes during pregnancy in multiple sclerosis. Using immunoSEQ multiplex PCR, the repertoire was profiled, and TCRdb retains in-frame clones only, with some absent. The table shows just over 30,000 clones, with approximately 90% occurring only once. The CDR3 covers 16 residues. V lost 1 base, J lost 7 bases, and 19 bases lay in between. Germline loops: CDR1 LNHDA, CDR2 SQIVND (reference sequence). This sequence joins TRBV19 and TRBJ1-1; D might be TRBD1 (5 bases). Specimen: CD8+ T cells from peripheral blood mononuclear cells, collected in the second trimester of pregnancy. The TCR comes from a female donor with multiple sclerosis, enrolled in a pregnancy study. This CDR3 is CASSIGSRAGNVEAFF. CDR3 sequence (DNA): TGTGCCAGTAGTATAGGGAGCAGGGCTGGGAATGTTGAAGCTTTCTTT.